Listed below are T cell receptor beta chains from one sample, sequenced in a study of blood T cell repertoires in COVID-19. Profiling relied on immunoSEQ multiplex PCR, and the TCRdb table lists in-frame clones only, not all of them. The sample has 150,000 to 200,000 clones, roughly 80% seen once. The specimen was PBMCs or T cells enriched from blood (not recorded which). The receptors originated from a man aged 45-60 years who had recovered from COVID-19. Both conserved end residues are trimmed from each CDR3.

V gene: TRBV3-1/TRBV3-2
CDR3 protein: ASSQVASGVQTQY

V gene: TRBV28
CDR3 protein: ASSLSGTNEKLF

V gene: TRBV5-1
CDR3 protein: ASSRGQSETQY

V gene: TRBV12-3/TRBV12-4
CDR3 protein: ASSLQGYGYT

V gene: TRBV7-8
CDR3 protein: ASSLVILAGAGELF

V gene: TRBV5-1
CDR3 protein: ASSFNQLPNTEAF

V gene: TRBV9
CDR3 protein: ASSVGNRGRETQY

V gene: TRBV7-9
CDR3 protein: ASSSPGGGEQF

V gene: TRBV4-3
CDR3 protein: ASSQAPPGGSGANVLT

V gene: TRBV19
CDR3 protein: ASSIIVGQPQH

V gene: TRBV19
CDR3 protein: ASSRNSLGEKLF

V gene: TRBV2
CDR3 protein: ASSEEARAYGYT

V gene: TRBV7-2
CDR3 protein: ASSRGGGQGGYGYT

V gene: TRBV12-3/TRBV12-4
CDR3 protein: ASSLDSNYGYT

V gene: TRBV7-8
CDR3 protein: ASSGTAGYNEQF

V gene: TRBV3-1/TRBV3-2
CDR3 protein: ASSQNDRAPGQLF

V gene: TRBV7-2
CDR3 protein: ASSSFQGSLTDTQY

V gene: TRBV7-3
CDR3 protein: ASSLLHSYNEQF

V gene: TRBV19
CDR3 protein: ASSRGGPKF

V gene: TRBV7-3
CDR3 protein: ASSLDGTDSPLH

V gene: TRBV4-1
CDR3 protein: ASSQDSSGGEQF

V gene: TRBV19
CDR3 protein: ASSIGTGNYGYT

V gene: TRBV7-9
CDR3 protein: ASSRAGSYEQY

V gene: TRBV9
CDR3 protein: ASSSSGGLNTEAF

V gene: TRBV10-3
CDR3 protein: AISDKQGRTLNTEAF

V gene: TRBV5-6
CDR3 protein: ASSLRGRSGETQY

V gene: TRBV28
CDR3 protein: ASSQNEWGLADTQY

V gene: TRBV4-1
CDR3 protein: ASSRMGAGEKLF

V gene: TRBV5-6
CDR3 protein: ASSPGWGASDYT

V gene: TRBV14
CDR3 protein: ASSQEAGNGYT

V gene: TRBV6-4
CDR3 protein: ASSLPRGGDLRQPQH

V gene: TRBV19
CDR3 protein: ASSTKTGSEAF

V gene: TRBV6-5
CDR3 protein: ASSPAGGRNQPQH

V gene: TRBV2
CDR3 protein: ASSVKGMWGNYGYT

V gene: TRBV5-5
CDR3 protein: ASSPDTNYGYT

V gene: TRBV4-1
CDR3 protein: ASSYQGMNTEAF

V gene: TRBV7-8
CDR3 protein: ASRWGAGDSPLH

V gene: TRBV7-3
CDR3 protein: ASRGEGEQF

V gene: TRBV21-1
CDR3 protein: ASSKPPDTTGGEYSNQPQH

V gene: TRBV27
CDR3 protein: ASSPTTRGEQF

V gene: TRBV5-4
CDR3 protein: ASSYPPAGTEAF

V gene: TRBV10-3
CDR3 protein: ASRGAQGDEAF

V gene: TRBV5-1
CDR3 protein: ASGLGAANTEAF

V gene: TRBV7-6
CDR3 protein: ASSEDSDFSNEQF

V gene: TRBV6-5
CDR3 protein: ASSPARGGGYGYT

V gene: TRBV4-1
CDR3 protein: ASSHPPPGLAGVYDTQY

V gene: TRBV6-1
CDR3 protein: ASSVVSGGAWYTQY

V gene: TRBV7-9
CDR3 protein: ASSLAGGVRGYT

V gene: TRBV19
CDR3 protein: ASSPWGGNQPQH

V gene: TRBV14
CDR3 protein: ASSLDAGANYGYT

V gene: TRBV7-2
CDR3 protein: ASSWSYENNSPLH

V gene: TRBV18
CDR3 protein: ASSRDRDEKLF

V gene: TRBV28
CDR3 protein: ASGPPGQGREKLF

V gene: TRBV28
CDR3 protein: ASSLDSPSNQPQH